This T cell receptor (beta chain) was observed in a study of blood T cell repertoires in COVID-19. In the study overall: From the United States, Italy and Spain came samples of acute and convalescent COVID-19. From T cells, B-cell-depleted T cells, or PBMCs came the material, which was cDNA or gDNA.

Methods used by the authors: Reference gene primer amplification gave estimated nucleated cell counts. This table comes from immunoSEQ multiplex PCR, and its TCRdb copy is limited to in-frame clones, with some not included. V and J calls and clone size are given by that table; D and trimming were obtained from the DNA. The data contain about 100,000 clones, about 83% of them seen just once; the ten biggest clones take up roughly 13%. Germline V gives CDR1 GTSNPN, CDR2 SVGIG (reference sequence). V lost 3 bases and J lost 6, with 20 bases in between. The CDR3 is 15 amino acids. The TCR comes from a human donor in a cohort sampled during active COVID-19. The sequencing sample was made of peripheral blood. The V and J genes are TRBV30 and TRBJ1-1, with a possible D match to TRBD1 (5 bases). CDR3 sequence (DNA): TGTGCCTGGAGCCTTCAAGCTCAGGGCTACGCTGAAGCTTTCTTT. Protein: CAWSLQAQGYAEAFF.